These 28 T cell receptor beta chains came from one sample sequenced in a study of beta chain features in type 1 diabetes. Expressed TCRB transcripts were sequenced because the entire RNA isolate underwent reverse transcription. The protocol was immunoSEQ multiplex PCR, while the TCRdb copy is restricted to in-frame clones and leaves out a portion. The sample lists 300,000 to 400,000 clones; 8% to 13% were seen once. The sequenced material came from naive CD4+ T cells from blood. The receptors come from a woman in her thirties in good health.

The rearrangement uses TRBV5-1 and TRBJ2-1; TRBD1 is a possible D gene (6 bases). The ends were cut back, 5 bases at V and 6 bases at J, with 21 bases in the middle. Germline V gene lookup returns CDR1 SGHRS and CDR2 YFSETQ. CDR3 length equals 16 residues. CDR3 sequence: CASSRLQGQYVNEQFF. The DNA of the CDR3 is TGCGCCAGCAGTCGCCTACAGGGCCAATACGTCAATGAGCAGTTCTTC.

This clone was observed a handful of times. This sequence joins TRBV18 and TRBJ1-1, with D maybe TRBD1 (6 bases). V was shortened by 2 bases and J by 3 bases, with 16 bases between the two germline ends. This CDR3 spans 16 amino acids. The germline V gene encodes CDR1 KGHSH and CDR2 LQKENI. The CDR3 spells CASSPTRGGVYTEAFF. The CDR3 DNA reads TGTGCCAGCTCACCAACCCGCGGGGGCGTTTACACTGAAGCTTTCTTT.

This chain uses TRBV18 with TRBJ2-3; the D gene is possibly TRBD2 (5 bases). The V gene's germline CDR1 is KGHSH and CDR2 LQKENI. The V and J ends lost 10 bases and 1 base respectively, with 12 bases between them. The CDR3 has 13 residues. The CDR3 loop is CATTLGGTDTQYF. Written as DNA, the CDR3 is TGTGCCACAACGCTCGGGGGCACAGATACGCAGTATTTT.

The V call is TRBV29-1, the J call TRBJ1-5, with D perhaps matching TRBD1 (5 bases). Germline lookup yields CDR1 SQVTM and CDR2 ANQGSEA. The CDR3 has 13 residues. Trimming took off 5 bases at V and 4 bases at J, with 12 bases between the two ends. CDR3 nucleotides: TGCAGCGTTACTGCCAGGGATAATCAGCCCCAGCATTTT. Its protein product is CSVTARDNQPQHF.

This clone appeared a few times. The junction departs from germline at one end; a sequencing error may be responsible. The rearrangement links TRBV28 to TRBJ2-7; D gene unclear. CDR3 length: 11 amino acids. Germline loops: CDR1 MDHEN, CDR2 SYDVKM. CDR3 sequence reads: CASSPSAEATF. Written as DNA, the CDR3 is TGTGCCAGCAGTCCCTCTGCGGAAGCTACCTTC.

V is TRBV4-2 and J is TRBJ2-5; 10 positions agree with TRBD2. Germline assignment: CDR1 LGHNA and CDR2 YNFKEQ. Trimming took 0 bases from V and 5 from J; bases not matched to a gene: 6. The CDR3 extends over 16 amino acids. The CDR3 protein is CASSQELLAGVETQYF. CDR3 sequence (DNA): TGTGCCAGCAGCCAAGAGTTGCTAGCGGGAGTTGAGACCCAGTACTTC.

The chain uses TRBV28 and TRBJ1-1; D gene uncertain. The CDR3 has 12 residues. CDR1 is MDHEN and CDR2 is SYDVKM in the germline V gene. V was clipped by 6 bases and J by 6 bases, with 11 bases between them. This chain's CDR3 is CASSPREAEAFF. DNA for the CDR3: TGTGCCAGCAGCCCAAGAGAGGCTGAAGCTTTCTTT.

In this sample, this clone turned up a few times. The V call is TRBV13, the J call TRBJ2-7; possibly TRBD1 for D (6 bases). Germline V gene data show CDR1 as PRHDT and CDR2 as FYEKMQ (reference sequence). The germline V and J ends were trimmed by 4 bases and 1 base, with 8 bases remaining between them. The CDR3 covers 13 residues. In DNA form, the CDR3 reads TGTGCCAGCAGCTCGGACAGATCCTACGAGCAGTACTTC. Translated: CASSSDRSYEQYF.

This clone has a handful of counts. This chain connects TRBV19 to TRBJ1-5; tentative D call: TRBD1 (6 bases). V was shortened by 5 bases and J by 3 bases, with 11 bases between the two germline ends. Germline V gives CDR1 LNHDA, CDR2 SQIVND (reference sequence). The CDR3 spans 14 residues. CDR3 residues: CASSGQGFNQPQHF. CDR3 DNA sequence: TGTGCCAGTAGTGGGCAGGGGTTCAATCAGCCCCAGCATTTT.

The chain combines TRBV21-1 with TRBJ1-1; the tabulated D call, TRBD1, remains unverified against the DNA. TRBV21-1 is annotated as a pseudogene. The CDR3 totals 14 residues. The DNA of the CDR3 is TGTGCCAGCCCGATCAAAACAGGGAACACTGAAGCTTTCTTT. Residues: CASPIKTGNTEAFF.

This clone was counted only a few times. Other DNA variants within this sample encode the same CDR3. The J gene is TRBJ1-5, the V gene TRBV30, with D possibly being TRBD1 (5 bases). Trimming cost V 1 base and J 2 bases, with 9 bases left between them. The V gene's germline CDR1 is GTSNPN and CDR2 SVGIG (reference sequence). The CDR3 has 14 amino acids. Written as DNA, the CDR3 is TGTGCCTGGAGTGGCCAGGGTGGCAATCAGCCCCAGCATTTT. Residues: CAWSGQGGNQPQHF.

This chain joins TRBV11-3 and TRBJ2-1; 7 bases are a match to TRBD2. CDR1 and CDR2 (germline): SGHNT, YENEEA. The CDR3 has 16 amino acids. V trimming: 1 base; J trimming: 2 bases; junction bases outside the gene matches: 5. This CDR3 reads CASSLGPSGTYNEQFF. The CDR3 coding sequence is TGTGCCAGCAGCTTAGGTCCAAGCGGGACCTACAATGAGCAGTTCTTC.

The rearrangement joins TRBV27 to TRBJ2-5, with TRBD2 as a possible D gene (5 bases). Trimming removed 2 bases at V and 1 base at J, with 17 bases between. CDR3 length equals 17 residues. Looked up from germline, CDR1 is MNHEY and CDR2 is SMNVEV (reference sequence). The CDR3 DNA reads as TGTGCCAGCAGTTTAGGTCGGTCCCCGGCGGGCCAAGAGACCCAGTACTTC. It encodes CASSLGRSPAGQETQYF.

This clone was seen only once. The chain carries TRBV30 and TRBJ2-1, with 9 bases lining up with TRBD2. V lost 4 bases and J lost 11; bases outside the gene matches: 9. The CDR3 is made up of 13 amino acids. Germline values: CDR1 GTSNPN, CDR2 SVGIG (reference sequence). CDR3 DNA sequence: TGTGCCTGGAAGCGGGGGGCAGGTAATCAGCAGTTCTTC. Translated: CAWKRGAGNQQFF.

This chain connects TRBV9 to TRBJ2-1; 10 bases are shared with TRBD2. V lost 3 bases to trimming and J lost 8 bases; unmatched junction nucleotides: 8. Germline assignment: CDR1 SGDLS and CDR2 YYNGEE. This CDR3 comprises 15 residues. The CDR3: CASSETSGRVYEQFF. In DNA form, the CDR3 reads TGTGCCAGCAGCGAGACTAGCGGGCGGGTCTATGAGCAGTTCTTC. The full variable domain, rest sourced from reference TRBV9 and TRBJ2-1, is DSGVTQTPKHLITATGQRVTLRCSPRSGDLSVYWYQQSLDQGLQFLIQYYNGEERAKGNILERFSAQQFPDLHSELNLSSLELGDSALYFCASSETSGRVYEQFFGPGTRLTVL.

This clone was observed a few times. V is TRBV25-1 and J is TRBJ2-7; TRBD1 aligns across 11 bases. The CDR3 is 15 residues long. Germline values: CDR1 MGHDK, CDR2 SYGVNS. J gave up 3 bases and V 2 bases, and 3 bases lay outside the gene matches. The CDR3 reads CASSEHGTGGYEQYF. The CDR3 coding sequence is TGTGCCAGCAGTGAACACGGGACAGGGGGCTACGAGCAGTACTTC.

The V and J genes are TRBV15 and TRBJ2-1; D perhaps matches TRBD2 (7 bases). Germline CDR1 reads LNHNV; CDR2 reads YYDKDF (reference sequence). CDR3 length: 17 amino acids. Trimming removed 6 bases at V and 4 bases at J, with 22 bases between. Here the CDR3 reads CATRDMGGGAKYNEQFF. The CDR3 nucleotides read TGTGCCACCAGAGACATGGGAGGGGGGGCGAAGTACAATGAGCAGTTCTTC.

This clone was observed a handful of times. CDR3 in DNA: TGTGCCAGCAGCTTAGATAGGGGACAGGGGGCGTCTGGCTACACCTTC. Translating gives CASSLDRGQGASGYTF. The V gene is TRBV11-2, the J gene TRBJ1-2; 12 bases are shared with TRBD1. The CDR3 is 16 amino acids. Losses at the gene ends were 0 bases for V and 7 bases for J; bases not matched to a gene: 6. Germline assignment: CDR1 SGHAT and CDR2 FQNNGV.

This clone was observed a few times. The V and J genes are TRBV9 and TRBJ2-7, with TRBD2 identical over 9 bases. V lost 4 bases to trimming and J lost 0 bases; unmatched junction nucleotides: 5. CDR3 length equals 15 residues. Germline-derived CDR1 and CDR2 are SGDLS and YYNGEE. The CDR3 region has the DNA TGTGCCAGCAGCACTGGGACTAGCAACTCCTACGAGCAGTACTTC. This encodes CASSTGTSNSYEQYF.

This chain's CDR3 is CASSLLKDDSSYNEQFF. In DNA form, the CDR3 reads TGCGCCAGCAGCCTGTTGAAGGATGACAGCTCCTACAATGAGCAGTTCTTC. This rearrangement joins TRBV5-1 to TRBJ2-1; a weak D match, TRBD1 (5 bases). CDR1 and CDR2 from the germline V gene are SGHRS and YFSETQ. The CDR3 is 17 residues long. Trimming removed 4 bases at V and 0 bases at J, with 17 bases between.

The chain has TRBV11-2 and TRBJ2-3; 14 bases align to TRBD2. Germline loops: CDR1 SGHAT, CDR2 FQNNGV. V dropped 4 bases and J dropped 2; count of bases not matched to a gene: 8. The CDR3 length is 18 residues. CDR3: CASSSTTSGRAPTDTQYF. In DNA form, the CDR3 reads TGTGCCAGCAGCTCCACGACTAGCGGGAGGGCCCCCACAGATACGCAGTATTTT.

This clone was picked up a small number of times. V and J are TRBV7-9 and TRBJ1-2, with D possibly matching TRBD1 (5 bases). Germline V gene sequence: CDR1 SEHNR, CDR2 FQNEAQ (reference sequence). Trimming took off 1 base at V and 6 bases at J, with 12 bases between the two ends. This CDR3 has 14 amino acids. CDR3 sequence: CASSLGTRNDGYTF. The DNA for the CDR3 is TGTGCCAGCAGCTTAGGGACACGCAATGATGGCTACACCTTC.

The J gene is TRBJ2-7, the V gene TRBV6-5; 10 nucleotides align to TRBD1. Per the germline V gene, CDR1 is MNHEY and CDR2 is SVGAGI. This CDR3 has 15 amino acids. V lost 6 bases to trimming and J lost 0 bases; unmatched junction nucleotides: 5. The CDR3 region is CASSRDRGTSYEQYF. CDR3 DNA sequence: TGTGCCAGCAGCCGGGACAGGGGCACCTCCTACGAGCAGTACTTC.

The chain's CDR3 is CASSREGADTQYF. In DNA, the CDR3 is TGTGCCAGCAGCCGCGAGGGGGCAGATACGCAGTATTTT. The chain links TRBV7-2 to TRBJ2-3, with a possible D match to TRBD1 (6 bases). The CDR3 sequence is 13 residues long. CDR1 is SGHTA and CDR2 is FQGNSA in the germline V gene. V was shortened by 5 bases and J by 4 bases, with 10 bases between the two germline ends.

The chain uses TRBV9 and TRBJ2-7; the D gene is possibly TRBD2 (6 bases). Looked up from germline, CDR1 is SGDLS and CDR2 is YYNGEE. V dropped 4 bases and J dropped 1 base, with 18 bases sitting between them. The CDR3 sequence is 16 residues long. The CDR3 nucleotides read TGTGCCAGCAGCCCGCGGGACTCCGCTTCATCCTACGAGCAGTACTTC. Amino acids: CASSPRDSASSYEQYF. The full variable domain, with the rest looked up from reference TRBV9 and TRBJ2-7, is DSGVTQTPKHLITATGQRVTLRCSPRSGDLSVYWYQQSLDQGLQFLIQYYNGEERAKGNILERFSAQQFPDLHSELNLSSLELGDSALYFCASSPRDSASSYEQYFGPGTRLTVT.

This clone showed up just a few times. The chain combines TRBV2 with TRBJ2-1; D is unclear. The CDR3 is 11 amino acids. Germline V gene lookup returns CDR1 SNHLY and CDR2 FYNNEI. Trimming cost V 2 bases and J 9 bases, with 5 bases left between them. CDR3 amino acids: CASSELVEQFF. DNA for the CDR3: TGTGCCAGCAGTGAACTAGTTGAGCAGTTCTTC.

This clone was observed a handful of times. The chain is built from TRBV7-9 and TRBJ2-7; D unresolved. The germline V and J ends were trimmed by 2 bases and 0 bases, with 11 bases remaining between them. CDR1 is SEHNR, CDR2 FQNEAQ, per germline (reference sequence). This CDR3 contains 15 residues. The CDR3 nucleotides read TGTGCCAGCAGCTTATCTCCGCGTAGCTCCTACGAGCAGTACTTC. Its translation: CASSLSPRSSYEQYF. Filled out from reference TRBV7-9 and TRBJ2-7, the complete variable domain reads DTGVSQNPRHKITKRGQNVTFRCDPISEHNRLYWYRQTLGQGPEFLTYFQNEAQLEKSRLLSDRFSAERPKGSFSTLEIQRTEQGDSAMYLCASSLSPRSSYEQYFGPGTRLTVT.

This clone appeared a few times. The chain couples TRBV27 to TRBJ2-7; 8 bases agree with TRBD2. Germline CDR1 MNHEY, CDR2 SMNVEV (reference sequence). With V trimmed by 5 bases and J by 3 bases, 6 bases remained unmatched. The CDR3 is 14 amino acids. In DNA form, the CDR3 reads TGTGCCAGCAGTCAACTAGCGGAGGTCTACGAGCAGTACTTC. It encodes CASSQLAEVYEQYF.